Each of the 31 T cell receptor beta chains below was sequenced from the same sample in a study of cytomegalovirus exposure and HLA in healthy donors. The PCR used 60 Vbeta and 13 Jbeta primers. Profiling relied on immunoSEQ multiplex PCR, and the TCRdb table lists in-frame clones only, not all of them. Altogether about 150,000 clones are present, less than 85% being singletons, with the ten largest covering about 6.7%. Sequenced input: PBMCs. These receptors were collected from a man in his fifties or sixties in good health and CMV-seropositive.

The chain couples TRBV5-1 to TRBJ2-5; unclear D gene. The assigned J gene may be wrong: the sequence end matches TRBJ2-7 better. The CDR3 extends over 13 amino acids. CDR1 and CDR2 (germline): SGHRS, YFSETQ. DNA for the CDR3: TGCGCCAGCAGCCTATCTCAGGACTACGAGCAGTACTTC. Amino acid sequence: CASSLSQDYEQYF.

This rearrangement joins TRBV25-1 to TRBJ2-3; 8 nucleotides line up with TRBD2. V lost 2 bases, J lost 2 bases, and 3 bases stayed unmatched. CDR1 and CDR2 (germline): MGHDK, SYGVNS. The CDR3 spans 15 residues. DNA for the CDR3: TGTGCCAGCAGTGAACTAGCGGGTTACACAGATACGCAGTATTTT. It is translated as CASSELAGYTDTQYF.

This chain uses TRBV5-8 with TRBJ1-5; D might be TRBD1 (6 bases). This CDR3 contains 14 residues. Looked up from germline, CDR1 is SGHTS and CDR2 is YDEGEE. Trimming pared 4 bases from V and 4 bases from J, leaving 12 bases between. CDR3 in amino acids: CASSRRQANQPQHF. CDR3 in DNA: TGTGCCAGCAGCCGACGACAGGCTAATCAGCCCCAGCATTTT.

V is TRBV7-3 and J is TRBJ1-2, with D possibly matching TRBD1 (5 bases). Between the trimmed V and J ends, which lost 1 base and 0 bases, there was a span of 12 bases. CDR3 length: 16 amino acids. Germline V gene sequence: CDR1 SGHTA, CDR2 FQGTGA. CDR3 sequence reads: CASSLMGREANYGYTF. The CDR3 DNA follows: TGTGCCAGCAGCTTAATGGGCAGGGAAGCTAACTATGGCTACACCTTC.

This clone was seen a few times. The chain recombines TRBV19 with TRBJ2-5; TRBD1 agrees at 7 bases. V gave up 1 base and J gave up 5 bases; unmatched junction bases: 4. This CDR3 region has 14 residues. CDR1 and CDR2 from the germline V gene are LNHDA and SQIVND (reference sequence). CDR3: CASSIGGGRETQYF. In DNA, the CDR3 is TGTGCCAGTAGTATAGGAGGGGGCAGGGAGACCCAGTACTTC.

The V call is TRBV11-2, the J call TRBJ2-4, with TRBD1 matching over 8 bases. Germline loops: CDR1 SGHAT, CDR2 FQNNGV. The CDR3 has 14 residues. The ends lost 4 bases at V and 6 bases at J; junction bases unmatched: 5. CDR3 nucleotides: TGTGCCAGCAGCTCAAGGACAGGGAGAAACATTCAGTACTTC. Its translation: CASSSRTGRNIQYF.

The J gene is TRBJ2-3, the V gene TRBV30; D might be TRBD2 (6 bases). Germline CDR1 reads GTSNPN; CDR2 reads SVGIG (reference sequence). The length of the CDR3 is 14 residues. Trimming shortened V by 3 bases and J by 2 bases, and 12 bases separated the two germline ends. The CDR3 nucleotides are TGTGCCTGGAGAATAGCGGAGGTCACAGATACGCAGTATTTT. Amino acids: CAWRIAEVTDTQYF.

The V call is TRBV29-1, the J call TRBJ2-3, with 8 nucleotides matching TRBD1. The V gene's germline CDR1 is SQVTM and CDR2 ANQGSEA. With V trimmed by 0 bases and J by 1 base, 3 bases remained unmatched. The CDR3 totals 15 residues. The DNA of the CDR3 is TGCAGCGTTGAAGACGGACAGGGTGGCACAGATACGCAGTATTTT. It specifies CSVEDGQGGTDTQYF.

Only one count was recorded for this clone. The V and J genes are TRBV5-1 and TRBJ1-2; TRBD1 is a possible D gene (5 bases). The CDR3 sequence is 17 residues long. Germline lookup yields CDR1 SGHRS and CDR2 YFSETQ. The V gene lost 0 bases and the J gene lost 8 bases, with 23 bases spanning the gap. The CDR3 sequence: CASSLVVAGRGLSGYTF. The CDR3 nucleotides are TGCGCCAGCAGCTTGGTAGTTGCCGGGAGGGGTTTGAGCGGCTACACCTTC. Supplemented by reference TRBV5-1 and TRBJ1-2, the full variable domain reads KAGVTQTPRYLIKTRGQQVTLSCSPISGHRSVSWYQQTPGQGLQFLFEYFSETQRNKGNFPGRFSGRQFSNSRSEMNVSTLELGDSALYLCASSLVVAGRGLSGYTFGSGTRLTVV.

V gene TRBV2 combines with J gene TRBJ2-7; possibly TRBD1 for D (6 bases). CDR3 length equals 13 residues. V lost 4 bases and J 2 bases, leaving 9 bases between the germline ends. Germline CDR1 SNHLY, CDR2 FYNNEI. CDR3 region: CASSAGVAYEQYF. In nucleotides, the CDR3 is TGTGCCAGCAGTGCAGGGGTGGCCTACGAGCAGTACTTC.

DNA of the CDR3: TGTGCCAGCGGACTAATGAGACTAGAGACCCAGTACTTC. Its translation is CASGLMRLETQYF. The genes are TRBV2 and TRBJ2-5; the D gene is possibly TRBD2 (6 bases). This CDR3 spans 13 amino acids. Trimming pared 8 bases from V and 4 bases from J, leaving 14 bases between. From germline, CDR1 is SNHLY and CDR2 FYNNEI.

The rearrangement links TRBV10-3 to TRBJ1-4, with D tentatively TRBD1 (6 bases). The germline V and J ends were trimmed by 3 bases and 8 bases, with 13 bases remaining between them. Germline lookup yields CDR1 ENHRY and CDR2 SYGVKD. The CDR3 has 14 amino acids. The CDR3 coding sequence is TGTGCCATCAGTGATAGTCAGGGGCGGGAAAAACTGTTTTTT. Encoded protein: CAISDSQGREKLFF.

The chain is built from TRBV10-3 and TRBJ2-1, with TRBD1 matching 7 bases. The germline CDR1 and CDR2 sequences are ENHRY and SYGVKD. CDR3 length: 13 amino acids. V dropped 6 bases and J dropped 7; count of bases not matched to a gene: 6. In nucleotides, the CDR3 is TGTGCCATCAGGGGGACAGCAGGGAATGAGCAGTTCTTC. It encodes CAIRGTAGNEQFF.

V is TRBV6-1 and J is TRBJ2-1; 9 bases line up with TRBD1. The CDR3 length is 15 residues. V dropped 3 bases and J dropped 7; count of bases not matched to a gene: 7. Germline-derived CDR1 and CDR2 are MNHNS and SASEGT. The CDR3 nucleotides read TGTGCCAGCAGTGACCCCCCGGACAGGGGTAATGAGCAGTTCTTC. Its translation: CASSDPPDRGNEQFF.

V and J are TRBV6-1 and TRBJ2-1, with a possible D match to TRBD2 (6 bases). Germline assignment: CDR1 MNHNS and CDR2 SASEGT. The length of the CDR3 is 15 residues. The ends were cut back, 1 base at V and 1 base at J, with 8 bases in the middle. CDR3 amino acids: CASSEEAGSYNEQFF. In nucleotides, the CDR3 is TGTGCCAGCAGTGAAGAGGCGGGGTCCTACAATGAGCAGTTCTTC.

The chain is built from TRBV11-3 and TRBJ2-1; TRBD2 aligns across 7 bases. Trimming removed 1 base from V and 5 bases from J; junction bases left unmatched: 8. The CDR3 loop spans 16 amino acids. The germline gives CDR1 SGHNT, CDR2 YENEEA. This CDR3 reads CASSLARGSFNNEQFF. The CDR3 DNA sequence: TGTGCCAGCAGCTTAGCCCGCGGGAGTTTTAACAATGAGCAGTTCTTC. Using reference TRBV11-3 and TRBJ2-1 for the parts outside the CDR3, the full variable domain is EAGVVQSPRYKIIEKKQPVAFWCNPISGHNTLYWYLQNLGQGPELLIRYENEEAVDDSQLPKDRFSAERLKGVDSTLKIQPAELGDSAVYLCASSLARGSFNNEQFFGPGTRLTVL.

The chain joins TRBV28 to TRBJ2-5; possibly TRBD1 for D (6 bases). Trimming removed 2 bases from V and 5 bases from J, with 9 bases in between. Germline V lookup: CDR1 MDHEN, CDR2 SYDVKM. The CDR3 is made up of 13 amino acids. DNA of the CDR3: TGTGCCAGCAGTTTAGACAGGTGGGAGACCCAGTACTTC. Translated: CASSLDRWETQYF.

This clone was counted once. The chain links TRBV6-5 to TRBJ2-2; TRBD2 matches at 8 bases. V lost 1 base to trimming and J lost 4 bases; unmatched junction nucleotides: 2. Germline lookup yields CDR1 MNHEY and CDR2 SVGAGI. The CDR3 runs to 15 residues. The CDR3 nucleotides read TGTGCCAGCAGTTACTGGGCGGGAGGCACCGGGGAGCTGTTTTTT. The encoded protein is CASSYWAGGTGELFF.

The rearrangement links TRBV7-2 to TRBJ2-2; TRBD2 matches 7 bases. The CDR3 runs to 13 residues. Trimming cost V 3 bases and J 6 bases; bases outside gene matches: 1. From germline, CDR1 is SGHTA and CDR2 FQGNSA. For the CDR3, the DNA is TGTGCCAGCAGCTTTCGGGGGGCCGGGGAGCTGTTTTTT. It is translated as CASSFRGAGELFF.

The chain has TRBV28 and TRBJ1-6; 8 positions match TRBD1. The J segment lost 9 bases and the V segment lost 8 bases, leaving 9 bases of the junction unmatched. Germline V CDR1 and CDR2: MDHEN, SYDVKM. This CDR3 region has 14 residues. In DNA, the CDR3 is TGTGCCAGCCGACAGGGGTCTGCAATTTCACCCCTCCACTTT. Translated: CASRQGSAISPLHF.

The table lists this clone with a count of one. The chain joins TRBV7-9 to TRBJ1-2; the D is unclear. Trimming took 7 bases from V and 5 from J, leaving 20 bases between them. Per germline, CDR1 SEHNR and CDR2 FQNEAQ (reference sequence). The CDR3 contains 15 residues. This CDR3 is CASTQSGTEAYGYTF. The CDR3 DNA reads TGTGCCAGCACGCAAAGCGGCACGGAGGCTTATGGCTACACCTTC. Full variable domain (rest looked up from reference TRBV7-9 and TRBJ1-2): DTGVSQNPRHKITKRGQNVTFRCDPISEHNRLYWYRQTLGQGPEFLTYFQNEAQLEKSRLLSDRFSAERPKGSFSTLEIQRTEQGDSAMYLCASTQSGTEAYGYTFGSGTRLTVV.

For the CDR3, the DNA is TGTGCCAGCTCAGACTCAGGGGCAAGCAATCAGCCCCAGCATTTT. Its protein product is CASSDSGASNQPQHF. V and J are TRBV2 and TRBJ1-5, with a weak D call TRBD1 (6 bases). The CDR3 length is 15 residues. V gave up 8 bases and J gave up 1 base, with 15 bases separating them. Germline V CDR1 and CDR2: SNHLY, FYNNEI.

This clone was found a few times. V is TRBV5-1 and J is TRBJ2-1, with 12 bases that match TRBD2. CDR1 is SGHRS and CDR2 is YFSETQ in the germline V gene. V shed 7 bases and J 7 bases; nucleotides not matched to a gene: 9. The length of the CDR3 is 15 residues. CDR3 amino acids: CASETSGSVANEQFF. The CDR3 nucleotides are TGCGCCAGCGAGACTAGCGGGAGTGTGGCGAATGAGCAGTTCTTC.

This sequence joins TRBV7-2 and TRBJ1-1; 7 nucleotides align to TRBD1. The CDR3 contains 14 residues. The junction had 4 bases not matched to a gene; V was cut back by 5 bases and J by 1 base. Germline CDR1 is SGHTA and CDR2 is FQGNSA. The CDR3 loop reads CASSLGQKNTEAFF. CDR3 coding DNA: TGTGCCAGCAGCCTGGGACAGAAGAACACTGAAGCTTTCTTT.

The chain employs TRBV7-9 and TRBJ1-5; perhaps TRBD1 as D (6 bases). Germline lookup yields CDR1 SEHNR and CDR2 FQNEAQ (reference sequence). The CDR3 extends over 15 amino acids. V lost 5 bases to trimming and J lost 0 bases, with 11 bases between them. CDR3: CASSPSGDSNQPQHF. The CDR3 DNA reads TGTGCCAGCAGCCCTTCAGGGGATAGCAATCAGCCCCAGCATTTT.

CDR3 region: CASSLAGVETQYF. The CDR3 bases are TGTGCCAGCAGCTTAGCGGGAGTAGAGACCCAGTACTTC. The rearrangement links TRBV7-2 to TRBJ2-5; D possibly corresponds to TRBD2 (5 bases). The CDR3 runs to 13 residues. Trimming left V 0 bases short and J 4 bases short, with 6 bases between. Looked up from germline, CDR1 is SGHTA and CDR2 is FQGNSA.

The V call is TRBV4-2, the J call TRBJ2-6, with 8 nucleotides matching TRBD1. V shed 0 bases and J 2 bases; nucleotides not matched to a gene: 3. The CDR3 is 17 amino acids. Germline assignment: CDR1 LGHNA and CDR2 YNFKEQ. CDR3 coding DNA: TGTGCCAGCAGCCAAGAGGCGACAGGGGCTGGGGCCAACGTCCTGACTTTC. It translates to CASSQEATGAGANVLTF.

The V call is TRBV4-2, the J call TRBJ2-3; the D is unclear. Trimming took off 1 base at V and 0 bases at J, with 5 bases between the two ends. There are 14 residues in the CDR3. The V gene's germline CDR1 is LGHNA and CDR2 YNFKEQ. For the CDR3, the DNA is TGTGCCAGCAGCCAAGTAACTAGCACAGATACGCAGTATTTT. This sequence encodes CASSQVTSTDTQYF.

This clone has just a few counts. CDR3 nucleotide sequence: TGTGCCAGTGGTCCTACAGGGAGGGGTCAGCCCCAGCATTTT. Encoded protein: CASGPTGRGQPQHF. The chain couples TRBV19 to TRBJ1-5, with D perhaps TRBD1 (6 bases). Germline V lookup: CDR1 LNHDA, CDR2 SQIVND (reference sequence). V lost 8 bases and J lost 6, with 17 bases in between. CDR3 length equals 14 residues.

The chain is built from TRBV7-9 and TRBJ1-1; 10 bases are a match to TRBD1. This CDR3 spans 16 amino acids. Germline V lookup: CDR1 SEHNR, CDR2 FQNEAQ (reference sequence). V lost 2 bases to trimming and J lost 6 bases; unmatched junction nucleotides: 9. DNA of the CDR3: TGTGCCAGCAGCTTATCTGTCGGACAGGGGGGATCTGAAGCTTTCTTT. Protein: CASSLSVGQGGSEAFF.

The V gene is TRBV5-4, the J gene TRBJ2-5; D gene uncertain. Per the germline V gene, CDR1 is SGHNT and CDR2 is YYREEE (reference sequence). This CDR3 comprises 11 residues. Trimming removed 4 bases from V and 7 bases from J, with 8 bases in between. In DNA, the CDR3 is TGTGCCAGCAGCGCCCGAGGGACCCAGTACTTC. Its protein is CASSARGTQYF.